This is a list of T cell receptor beta chains from one sample in a study of breast tumors, draining lymph nodes, adjacent tissues. A single record per CDR3 protein comes from TCRdb applying MiXCR to the multiplex PCR reads. The table has fewer than 200,000 distinct CDR3 sequences, approximately 33% seen once. Sequenced sample: axillary lymph node tissue. The source of these receptors is a female donor with breast cancer. Some clones in this sample may be carry-over from other donors' samples. Both conserved end residues are part of each CDR3. A D gene is named only where the DNA matches it firmly. The size entry is marked missing in some rows and otherwise reads once, few, many or a size class.

TRBJ2-2	.	TRBV27	many	CASSPRLGNTGELFF	TGTGCCAGCAGTCCCCGACTAGGGAACACCGGGGAGCTGTTTTTT
TRBJ2-1	TRBD1	TRBV5-1	.	CASSGGQGGYNEQFF	TGCGCCAGCAGCGGGGGACAGGGGGGCTACAATGAGCAGTTCTTC
TRBJ2-6	TRBD2	TRBV18	.	CASSSTGGSSSAGANVLTF	TGTGCCAGCTCATCCACCGGGGGGAGTAGTTCGGCCGGGGCCAACGTCCTGACTTTC
TRBJ2-5	TRBD2	TRBV19	many	CASAVGGLAGLQETQYF	TGTGCCAGTGCGGTTGGGGGACTAGCGGGATTACAAGAGACCCAGTACTTC
TRBJ2-3	TRBD2	TRBV7-9	many	CASSLTSGSTDTQYF	TGTGCCAGCAGCTTGACTAGCGGGAGCACAGATACGCAGTATTTT
TRBJ1-2	.	TRBV11-2	many	CASVGANYGYTF	TGTGCCAGCGTGGGTGCTAACTATGGCTACACCTTC
TRBJ2-5	.	TRBV5-6	.	CASSLGSHQPQYF	TGTGCCAGCAGCTTGGGTTCCCATCAGCCCCAGTACTTC
TRBJ1-3	.	TRBV15	.	CATSRDVIGSENAIYF	TGTGCCACCAGCAGAGATGTTATCGGGTCCGAAAACGCCATATATTTT
TRBJ2-2	.	TRBV29-1	.	CSGGDGGLFF	TGCAGCGGGGGGGACGGGGGGCTGTTCTTT
TRBJ1-4	.	TRBV5-1	many	CASSLPAPGRNEKLFF	TGCGCCAGCAGCCTACCCGCCCCGGGGAGGAATGAAAAACTGTTTTTT
TRBJ1-1	.	TRBV15	many	CATGAKGSTEAFF	TGTGCCACCGGGGCGAAAGGATCCACTGAAGCTTTCTTT
TRBJ1-5	.	TRBV6-1	many	CASSEAGGSYQPQHF	TGTGCCAGCAGTGAAGCGGGGGGCAGCTATCAGCCCCAGCATTTT
TRBJ2-7	.	TRBV24-1	many	CATSDPTVNEQYF	TGTGCCACCAGTGATCCGACAGTCAACGAGCAGTACTTC
TRBJ1-2	TRBD1	TRBV5-1	.	CASSLAPTGKGYGYTF	TGCGCCAGCAGCTTGGCCCCGACAGGGAAAGGTTATGGCTACACCTTC
TRBJ2-7	TRBD1	TRBV28	many	CASSLVQGVSEQYF	TGTGCCAGCAGTTTAGTCCAGGGGGTCAGCGAGCAGTACTTC
TRBJ2-5	.	TRBV4-3	few	CASSRKLWTDQETQYF	TGCGCCAGCAGCCGAAAGTTATGGACAGACCAAGAGACCCAGTACTTC
TRBJ1-6	TRBD1	TRBV19	medium-sized	CASGRDRGGSPLHF	TGTGCCAGTGGACGGGACAGGGGAGGATCACCCCTCCACTTT
TRBJ2-2	TRBD2	TRBV13	many	CASSLRGTSGRTTGELFF	TGTGCCAGCAGCTTAAGGGGGACTAGCGGGAGAACCACCGGGGAGCTGTTTTTT
TRBJ2-1	TRBD2	TRBV6-4	.	CASSIGTSGGNEQFF	TGTGCCAGCAGCATTGGGACTAGCGGGGGCAATGAGCAGTTCTTC
TRBJ2-3	.	TRBV24-1	few	CASSYQGGIGAKTGSTDTQYF	TGTGCCAGCAGTTACCAGGGGGGGATCGGGGCAAAAACTGGAAGCACAGATACGCAGTATTTT
TRBJ2-7	.	TRBV7-9	many	CASSLAPSGEQYF	TGTGCCAGCAGCTTAGCGCCGAGCGGGGAGCAGTACTTC
TRBJ2-7	TRBD1	TRBV6-2/TRBV6-3	many	CASRYDRGPYEQYF	TGTGCCAGCAGGTACGACAGGGGGCCGTACGAGCAGTACTTC
TRBJ2-6	TRBD1	TRBV19	.	CASRPGTGGPGANVLTF	TGTGCCAGTAGGCCCGGGACAGGGGGCCCTGGGGCCAACGTCCTGACTTTC
TRBJ2-3	TRBD1	TRBV5-1	many	CASSSTGQGLSTDTQYF	TGCGCCAGCAGCTCAACGGGACAGGGGCTAAGCACAGATACGCAGTATTTT
TRBJ2-4	TRBD1	TRBV20-1	many	CSAIYSTGGAKNIQYF	TGCAGTGCTATCTACTCGACAGGGGGCGCCAAAAACATTCAGTACTTC
TRBJ1-2	.	TRBV7-2	many	CASSSGHYGYTF	TGTGCCAGCAGCTCCGGACACTATGGCTACACCTTC
TRBJ1-2	.	TRBV6-2/TRBV6-3	few	CASLPLGSPNYGYTF	TGTGCCAGCCTGCCCTTGGGCAGCCCTAACTATGGCTACACCTTC
TRBJ2-7	TRBD2	TRBV28	few	CASSSEGLAGGSSYEQYF	TGTGCCAGCAGTTCTGAGGGACTAGCGGGAGGTAGTTCCTACGAGCAGTACTTC
TRBJ1-5	.	TRBV19	many	CASEVIGDNQPQHF	TGTGCCAGCGAGGTCATCGGGGACAATCAGCCCCAGCATTTT
TRBJ1-2	TRBD1	TRBV20-1	many	CSAKTGGPRGYTF	TGCAGTGCTAAGACAGGGGGTCCGCGGGGCTACACCTTC
TRBJ1-1	.	TRBV27	.	CASSLWGGDTEAFF	TGTGCCAGCAGTTTGTGGGGGGGGGACACTGAAGCTTTCTTT
TRBJ2-3	TRBD2	TRBV25-1	.	CASSDGSGGSTDTQYF	TGTGCCAGCAGTGACGGTAGCGGGGGGTCCACAGATACGCAGTATTTT
TRBJ1-5	TRBD1	TRBV20-1	.	CSAHRGQASNQPQHF	TGCAGTGCTCACCGAGGACAGGCTTCTAATCAGCCCCAGCATTTT
TRBJ1-3	.	TRBV3-1	many	CASSQRGSQGNTIYF	TGTGCCAGCAGCCAAAGGGGGTCGCAGGGAAACACCATATATTTT
TRBJ1-1	.	TRBV12-3/TRBV12-4	few	CASRVQGRTEAFF	TGTGCCAGCAGAGTACAGGGCCGGACTGAAGCTTTCTTT
TRBJ1-6	.	TRBV20-1	many	CSARSGELYNSPLHF	TGCAGTGCTAGGTCGGGGGAATTGTATAATTCACCCCTCCACTTT
TRBJ2-6	.	TRBV19	.	CASSIWGTGANVLTF	TGTGCCAGTAGTATCTGGGGTACAGGGGCCAACGTCCTGACTTTC
TRBJ2-7	.	TRBV28	.	CASSSGSPYERYF	TGTGCCAGCAGTTCGGGGAGCCCCTACGAGCGGTACTTC
TRBJ1-4	.	TRBV6-1	many	CASSPQVSLGKLFF	TGTGCCAGCAGTCCCCAAGTATCGCTGGGAAAACTGTTTTTT
TRBJ2-7	.	TRBV4-1	many	CASSQGGDGYEQYF	TGCGCCAGCAGCCAAGGGGGAGACGGTTACGAGCAGTACTTC
TRBJ2-7	TRBD1	TRBV6-5	.	CASSHRTGGEYEQYF	TGTGCCAGCAGTCACAGGACAGGGGGCGAATACGAGCAGTACTTC
TRBJ2-7	TRBD2	TRBV5-6	many	CASRTGTSSYEQYF	TGTGCCAGCAGGACGGGGACTAGCTCCTACGAGCAGTACTTC
TRBJ2-1	TRBD2	TRBV5-6	few	CASSLDRSSGGARNEQFF	TGTGCCAGCAGCTTGGACCGTTCCAGCGGGGGGGCTCGGAATGAGCAGTTCTTC
TRBJ2-1	.	TRBV7-2	many	CASSSGFSSNEQFF	TGTGCCAGCAGCTCAGGGTTTTCGTCCAATGAGCAGTTCTTC
TRBJ2-5	TRBD2	TRBV6-2/TRBV6-3	many	CASRLAGGPEQETQYF	TGTGCCAGCAGACTAGCGGGGGGGCCGGAGCAAGAGACCCAGTACTTC
TRBJ2-5	TRBD1	TRBV2	.	CASSPDRVETQDF	TGTGCCAGCAGCCCCGACAGGGTCGAGACCCAGGACTTC
TRBJ1-2	TRBD1	TRBV10-3	.	CAINRGQGDGYTF	TGTGCCATCAATCGAGGACAGGGGGATGGCTACACCTTC
TRBJ2-3	.	TRBV5-1	many	CASSLAGFTDTQYF	TGCGCCAGCAGCTTGGCCGGCTTCACAGATACGCAGTATTTT
TRBJ1-4	.	TRBV7-8	.	CASSLPGPNEKLFF	TGTGCCAGCAGCCTCCCCGGGCCTAATGAAAAACTGTTTTTT
TRBJ1-6	.	TRBV6-5	many	CASSHSSSSYNSPLHF	TGTGCCAGCAGTCACTCATCAAGCTCCTATAATTCACCCCTCCACTTT
TRBJ2-2	.	TRBV30	.	CALRTGGWLHLRFGELFF	.
TRBJ2-7	TRBD2	TRBV19	.	CASSIGSGAYEQYF	TGTGCCAGTAGTATTGGTAGCGGGGCCTACGAGCAGTATTTC
TRBJ2-5	.	TRBV5-1	many	CASSAGGGSETQYF	TGCGCCAGCAGCGCCGGGGGAGGAAGCGAGACCCAGTACTTC
TRBJ2-2	TRBD2	TRBV3-1	.	CASSITSGGLNTGELFF	TGTGCCAGCAGCATTACTAGCGGGGGCCTTAACACCGGGGAGCTGTTTTTT
TRBJ2-3	.	TRBV10-3	many	CAISEDGYTQYF	TGTGCCATCAGTGAGGACGGCTATACGCAGTATTTT